The clone carrying this T cell receptor beta chain was found once. Its antigen is as yet unknown. Amplification used 60 Vbeta primers and 13 Jbeta primers. Data came from immunoSEQ multiplex PCR; TCRdb stores just in-frame clones and leaves some out. The sample contains almost 200,000 clones, approximately 85% of which appear only once. This CDR3 spans 15 amino acids. Germline V lookup: CDR1 SGHKS, CDR2 YYEKEE (reference sequence). Trimming took 3 bases from V and 5 from J; bases not matched to a gene: 9. The data are from a study of cytomegalovirus exposure and HLA in healthy donors. Notes on the study in general: Donors were assumed by presence/absence analyses to have roughly uniform sequencing depth. Among TCR sequences, most were rare, though some public TCRs appeared in many donors. Later analysis indicated greater clonal expansion among HLA-associated TCR beta chains than among equally common other chains. When analyzed later, the rates of TCR association showed variation by HLA locus, with DRB1 the most and HLA-C the fewest.

Sequences were obtained from PBMCs. This receptor was taken from a woman aged 45-59 years in good health and CMV-seronegative. The J gene is TRBJ2-7, the V gene TRBV5-5; 9 bases line up with TRBD2. The CDR3 sequence: CASSSGSGRSHEQYF. In nucleotides, the CDR3 is TGTGCCAGCAGCTCGGGTAGCGGGAGAAGCCACGAGCAGTACTTC. The complete variable domain, with remaining parts taken from reference TRBV5-5 and TRBJ2-7, reads DAGVTQSPTHLIKTRGQQVTLRCSPISGHKSVSWYQQVLGQGPQFIFQYYEKEERGRGNFPDRFSARQFPNYSSELNVNALLLGDSALYLCASSSGSGRSHEQYFGPGTRLTVT.